The 30 T cell receptor beta chains presented below share a single source sample, sequenced in a study of PD-1 blockade in classical Hodgkin lymphoma. The time point denotes: cycle 4 day 1 (C4D1), after about 6 weeks of nivolumab. No patient escaped relapse after autologous stem cell transplantation, and brentuximab vedotin exposure varied. Repertoires were generated with immunoSEQ multiplex PCR, while TCRdb's copy carries only in-frame clones and drops some. The table includes roughly 52,000 clones, 86% detected once. This sample comprised peripheral blood mononuclear cells (PBMCs), obtained before the fourth cycle of nivolumab. These receptors were taken from a human donor with classical Hodgkin lymphoma.

This chain uses TRBV19 with TRBJ1-3; D is unclear. Looked up from germline, CDR1 is LNHDA and CDR2 is SQIVND (reference sequence). The CDR3 covers 16 residues. V was trimmed by 3 bases and J by 0 bases, leaving 12 bases between them. CDR3 bases: TGTGCCAGTAGTATGGTGGTCGGGAGCTCTGGAAACACCATATATTTT. It is translated as CASSMVVGSSGNTIYF.

The rearrangement uses TRBV7-9 and TRBJ2-1; D uncertain. V shed 7 bases and J shed 4 bases, with 8 bases lying between them. In germline, CDR1 is SEHNR, CDR2 FQNEAQ (reference sequence). The CDR3 totals 12 residues. The DNA of the CDR3 is TGTGCCAGCACCGACACTTACAATGAGCAGTTCTTC. Protein product: CASTDTYNEQFF.

This clone was picked up one time. The chain is built from TRBV28 and TRBJ2-3, with no clear D. Trimming removed 6 bases at V and 4 bases at J, with 8 bases between. The CDR3 is 12 amino acids. The germline V gene has CDR1 MDHEN and CDR2 SYDVKM. The CDR3, as DNA: TGTGCCAGCAGCCCTCCGGCAGATACGCAGTATTTT. Protein product: CASSPPADTQYF.

This rearrangement joins TRBV11-1 to TRBJ2-4, with D possibly TRBD1 on 5 matching bases. The germline CDR1 and CDR2 sequences are SGHAT and FQDESV (reference sequence). V lost 2 bases and J lost 6, with 11 bases in between. The CDR3 is made up of 14 amino acids. The CDR3 nucleotides are TGTGCCAGCAGCTTAAGGGGCCGGGTAAACATTCAGTACTTC. This gives the protein CASSLRGRVNIQYF.

CDR3 coding DNA: TGTGCCAGCAGCTTAGGGGGTGGTAGCGCCCTCGAGCAGTACTTC. Amino acids: CASSLGGGSALEQYF. The chain is built from TRBV11-3 and TRBJ2-7; D might be TRBD2 (5 bases). This CDR3 spans 15 amino acids. Between the trimmed V and J ends, which lost 1 base and 6 bases, there was a span of 16 bases. CDR1 and CDR2 (germline): SGHNT, YENEEA.

This clone occurred once. J is TRBJ1-1 and V is TRBV11-1, with 8 nucleotides matching TRBD1. The CDR3 contains 16 residues. Germline trimming cut 4 bases from V and 0 bases from J; bases unmatched to any gene: 7. Germline V gene lookup returns CDR1 SGHAT and CDR2 FQDESV (reference sequence). CDR3 nucleotide sequence: TGTGCCAGCAGCTATAGGGACAGGCGGATGAACACTGAAGCTTTCTTT. Protein product: CASSYRDRRMNTEAFF.

The chain is built from TRBV7-9 and TRBJ1-1, with 7 positions matching TRBD1. Trimming took 5 bases from V and 4 from J; bases not matched to a gene: 10. CDR1 and CDR2 from the germline V gene are SEHNR and FQNEAQ (reference sequence). The CDR3 is 15 residues long. Here the CDR3 reads CASSIGDRVGTEAFF. As DNA, the CDR3 is TGTGCCAGCAGCATAGGAGACAGGGTGGGCACTGAAGCTTTCTTT.

This clone was found once. The V call is TRBV6-5, the J call TRBJ2-2; the match to TRBD2 covers 8 bases. V lost 5 bases and J lost 1; bases outside the gene matches: 3. Germline CDR1 and CDR2: MNHEY and SVGAGI. The CDR3 sequence is 15 residues long. CDR3 protein: CASSAAGGNTGELFF. The CDR3 DNA sequence: TGTGCCAGCAGTGCCGCGGGGGGGAACACCGGGGAGCTGTTTTTT.

The chain recombines TRBV28 with TRBJ2-7; D is possibly TRBD1 (6 bases). The V gene's germline CDR1 is MDHEN and CDR2 SYDVKM. This CDR3 has 12 amino acids. The V end lost 3 bases, the J end lost 6 bases, and 9 bases lay between the germline ends. In DNA form, the CDR3 reads TGTGCCAGCAGTTTCGGGACAATCGAGCAGTACTTC. Amino acid sequence: CASSFGTIEQYF.

CDR3 sequence (DNA): TGCGCCAGCAGTCAATCGGGGGACCCTGGTGGGAACACTGAAGCTTTCTTT. Translation gives CASSQSGDPGGNTEAFF. V and J are TRBV23-1 and TRBJ1-1, with D perhaps TRBD1 (5 bases). TRBV23-1 falls under the ORF class, with uncertain function. V was clipped by 0 bases and J by 1 base, with 15 bases between them. The CDR3 spans 17 residues.

The chain carries TRBV28 and TRBJ2-7, with 9 bases matching TRBD2. CDR1 is MDHEN, CDR2 SYDVKM, per germline. With 7 bases clipped from V and 6 bases from J, the junction kept 10 bases outside the gene matches. The CDR3 has 14 residues. CDR3 nucleotide sequence: TGTGCCAGCACCAACACGGGACTAGCATCCGAGCAGTACTTC. The encoded protein is CASTNTGLASEQYF.

This sequence joins TRBV2 and TRBJ1-3; 10 bases are a match to TRBD1. Germline V gene data show CDR1 as SNHLY and CDR2 as FYNNEI. Trimming at V came to 6 bases and at J to 2 bases, leaving 7 bases not matched to a gene. This CDR3 comprises 16 residues. CDR3: CASSQGTGVAGNTIYF. The CDR3, as DNA: TGTGCCAGCAGCCAAGGGACAGGGGTGGCTGGAAACACCATATATTTT.

This rearrangement joins TRBV6-5 to TRBJ1-2; 7 bases are shared with TRBD1. With 5 bases clipped from V and 2 bases from J, the junction kept 2 bases outside the gene matches. CDR3 size: 13 residues. CDR1 is MNHEY and CDR2 is SVGAGI in the germline V gene. The CDR3 is CASSTGDNYGYTF. CDR3 nucleotides: TGTGCCAGCAGTACAGGGGACAACTATGGCTACACCTTC.

V and J are TRBV5-1 and TRBJ2-2; 11 bases fit TRBD2. Per germline, CDR1 SGHRS and CDR2 YFSETQ. The J segment lost 5 bases and the V segment lost 3 bases, leaving 9 bases of the junction unmatched. CDR3 size: 17 residues. Written as DNA, the CDR3 is TGCGCCAGCAGCTGGATTTCTACTAGCGGGAGTACCGGGGAGCTGTTTTTT. Its translation is CASSWISTSGSTGELFF.

V gene TRBV2 combines with J gene TRBJ2-7; TRBD1 agrees at 9 bases. The junction had 6 bases not matched to a gene; V was cut back by 5 bases and J by 1 base. The CDR3 sequence is 15 residues long. Germline CDR1 is SNHLY and CDR2 is FYNNEI. CDR3: CASSTDRGRSYEQYF. The CDR3 DNA reads TGTGCCAGCAGTACGGACAGGGGACGATCCTACGAGCAGTACTTC.

The chain joins TRBV28 to TRBJ1-1, with 8 bases identical to TRBD1. The CDR3 covers 13 residues. Germline assignment: CDR1 MDHEN and CDR2 SYDVKM. Unmatched junction bases numbered 4, after V lost 8 bases and J lost 2 bases. The CDR3 is CASQGQGNTEAFF. For the CDR3, the DNA is TGTGCCAGCCAAGGACAGGGAAACACTGAAGCTTTCTTT.

The chain employs TRBV27 and TRBJ2-2; D is ambiguous. Deletions cut 3 bases from V and 2 bases from J, with 7 bases between. The germline gives CDR1 MNHEY, CDR2 SMNVEV (reference sequence). CDR3 length: 14 residues. CDR3 DNA: TGTGCCAGCAGTTTTGGGGTAAACACCGGGGAGCTGTTTTTT. It translates to CASSFGVNTGELFF.

CDR3 nucleotide sequence: TGTGCCAGCAATTCCGGGGAGACGAACACCGGGGAGCTGTTTTTT. Translating it yields CASNSGETNTGELFF. This chain connects TRBV2 to TRBJ2-2, with a possible D match to TRBD2 (5 bases). Looked up from germline, CDR1 is SNHLY and CDR2 is FYNNEI. The ends were cut back, 7 bases at V and 0 bases at J, with 12 bases in the middle. The CDR3 loop spans 15 amino acids.

The genes are TRBV11-2 and TRBJ2-3; the D is unclear. V was trimmed by 0 bases and J by 3 bases, leaving 13 bases between them. Germline CDR1 SGHAT, CDR2 FQNNGV. The CDR3 runs to 16 residues. CDR3 nucleotide sequence: TGTGCCAGCAGCTTAGAACGGACGATCAGGACAGATACGCAGTATTTT. Translated: CASSLERTIRTDTQYF.

The V gene is TRBV10-2, the J gene TRBJ2-3, with D uncertain. Trimming pared 8 bases from V and 2 bases from J, leaving 8 bases between. Germline assignment: CDR1 WSHSY and CDR2 SAAADI. The CDR3 has 12 amino acids. The CDR3: CASPPDTDTQYF. The CDR3 DNA reads as TGCGCCAGCCCCCCGGACACAGATACGCAGTATTTT.

The V gene is TRBV6-4, the J gene TRBJ2-1; possibly TRBD2 for D (6 bases). Germline CDR1 and CDR2: MRHNA and SNTAGT. The CDR3 runs to 15 residues. V gave up 2 bases and J gave up 7 bases, with 15 bases separating them. CDR3 residues: CASSDPGLARNEQFF. CDR3 coding DNA: TGTGCCAGCAGTGACCCCGGGCTAGCGAGGAATGAGCAGTTCTTC.

The genes are TRBV27 and TRBJ2-7; possible D gene TRBD2, 5 bases. Germline V gene sequence: CDR1 MNHEY, CDR2 SMNVEV (reference sequence). This CDR3 has 15 residues. V was trimmed by 3 bases and J by 4 bases, leaving 16 bases between them. The CDR3 region is CASSFNRGALYEQYF. In DNA, the CDR3 is TGTGCCAGCAGTTTTAATCGGGGTGCATTATACGAGCAGTACTTC.

This chain links TRBV19 with TRBJ2-3; TRBD1 matches at 10 bases. V lost 6 bases, J lost 2 bases, and 8 bases stayed unmatched. The CDR3 has 16 residues. The germline gives CDR1 LNHDA, CDR2 SQIVND (reference sequence). Here the CDR3 reads CASSKPGTGATDTQYF. In nucleotides, the CDR3 is TGTGCCAGTAGCAAACCCGGGACAGGGGCCACAGATACGCAGTATTTT.

The V gene is TRBV7-8, the J gene TRBJ2-1; the D gene is possibly TRBD2 (5 bases). The germline V gene has CDR1 SGHVS and CDR2 FQNEAQ. With 3 bases removed from V and 5 bases from J, the gap between germline ends came to 11 bases. This CDR3 comprises 14 residues. CDR3 coding DNA: TGTGCCAGCAGCTTTATTAGCGCCGACAATGAGCAGTTCTTC. Its protein product is CASSFISADNEQFF.

The sample holds one count of this clone. The chain couples TRBV28 to TRBJ2-7; D is possibly TRBD1 or TRBD2 (5 bases each). The V gene lost 3 bases and the J gene lost 9 bases, with 18 bases spanning the gap. The CDR3 totals 14 residues. Germline CDR1 is MDHEN and CDR2 is SYDVKM. The CDR3 is CASSFWDPFLVQYF. The CDR3 region has the DNA TGTGCCAGCAGTTTTTGGGACCCCTTCCTTGTGCAGTACTTC.

Only one count was recorded for this clone. The chain uses TRBV14 and TRBJ2-4; D may be TRBD1 (6 bases). Germline CDR1 SGHDN, CDR2 FVKESK. This CDR3 is 14 amino acids long. The V end was cut by 1 base, the J end by 7 bases, with 11 bases between. CDR3 in amino acids: CASSQATGINIQYF. The DNA of the CDR3 is TGTGCCAGCAGCCAAGCAACAGGGATCAACATTCAGTACTTC.

This clone showed up just once. This sequence joins TRBV28 and TRBJ2-5; 10 nucleotides align to TRBD2. The CDR3 is 14 residues long. Per the germline V gene, CDR1 is MDHEN and CDR2 is SYDVKM. The V segment lost 6 bases and the J segment 5 bases; nucleotides outside the gene matches: 6. CDR3 DNA: TGTGCCAGCAGCCCCGGGACTAGCGTGGAGACCCAGTACTTC. Translated: CASSPGTSVETQYF.

This clone was recorded a few times. The gene calls are TRBV18 and TRBJ2-3; 12 nucleotides match TRBD2. The germline V gene has CDR1 KGHSH and CDR2 LQKENI. Unmatched junction bases numbered 3, after V lost 1 base and J lost 1 base. The CDR3 has 17 amino acids. Here the CDR3 reads CASSPRASGRGTDTQYF. Written as DNA, the CDR3 is TGTGCCAGCTCACCACGAGCTAGCGGGAGGGGCACAGATACGCAGTATTTT.

The chain joins TRBV5-1 to TRBJ2-1; 9 bases fit TRBD1. Trimming cost V 7 bases and J 9 bases; bases outside gene matches: 8. The germline V gene has CDR1 SGHRS and CDR2 YFSETQ. The CDR3 is made up of 13 amino acids. CDR3 nucleotide sequence: TGCGCCAGCGGGAGGGACAGGGTTAGTGAGCAGTTCTTC. Translated, it gives CASGRDRVSEQFF.

CDR3 sequence reads: CASGGSTEAFF. CDR3 DNA: TGTGCCAGCGGGGGGAGCACTGAAGCTTTCTTT. The J gene is TRBJ1-1, the V gene TRBV5-4; D is possibly TRBD1 (5 bases). Trimming pared 7 bases from V and 4 bases from J, leaving 8 bases between. The germline V gene has CDR1 SGHNT and CDR2 YYREEE (reference sequence). The CDR3 has 11 residues. The whole variable domain, filled in from reference TRBV5-4 and TRBJ1-1, reads ETGVTQSPTHLIKTRGQQVTLRCSSQSGHNTVSWYQQALGQGPQFIFQYYREEENGRGNFPPRFSGLQFPNYSSELNVNALELDDSALYLCASGGSTEAFFGQGTRLTVV.